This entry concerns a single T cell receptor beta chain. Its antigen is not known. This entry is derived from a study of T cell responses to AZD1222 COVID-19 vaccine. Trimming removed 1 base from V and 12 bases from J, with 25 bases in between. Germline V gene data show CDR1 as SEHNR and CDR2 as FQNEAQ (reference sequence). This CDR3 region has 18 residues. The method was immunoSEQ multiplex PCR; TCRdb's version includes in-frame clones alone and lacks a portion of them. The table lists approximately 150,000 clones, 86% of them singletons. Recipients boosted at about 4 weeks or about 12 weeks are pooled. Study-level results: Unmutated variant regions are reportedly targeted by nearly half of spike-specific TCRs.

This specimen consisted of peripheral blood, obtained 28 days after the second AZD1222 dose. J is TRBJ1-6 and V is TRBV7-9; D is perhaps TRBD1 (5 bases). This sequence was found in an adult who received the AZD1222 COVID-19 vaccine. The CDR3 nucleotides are TGTGCCAGCAGCTTAGAATTCGGACAAGTCACCTCTCGGGGACCCCTCCACTTT. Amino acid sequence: CASSLEFGQVTSRGPLHF.